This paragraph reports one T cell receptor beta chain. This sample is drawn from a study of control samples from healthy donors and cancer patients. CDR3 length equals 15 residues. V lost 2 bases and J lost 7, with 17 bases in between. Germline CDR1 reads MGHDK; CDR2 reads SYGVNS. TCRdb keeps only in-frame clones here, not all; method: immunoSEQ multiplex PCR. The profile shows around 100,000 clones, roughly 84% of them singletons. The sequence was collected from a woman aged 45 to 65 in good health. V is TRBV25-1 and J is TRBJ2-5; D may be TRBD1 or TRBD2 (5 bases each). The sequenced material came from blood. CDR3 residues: CASSEGRDRERTQYF. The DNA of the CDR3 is TGTGCCAGCAGTGAAGGCCGGGACCGAGAAAGGACCCAGTACTTC.